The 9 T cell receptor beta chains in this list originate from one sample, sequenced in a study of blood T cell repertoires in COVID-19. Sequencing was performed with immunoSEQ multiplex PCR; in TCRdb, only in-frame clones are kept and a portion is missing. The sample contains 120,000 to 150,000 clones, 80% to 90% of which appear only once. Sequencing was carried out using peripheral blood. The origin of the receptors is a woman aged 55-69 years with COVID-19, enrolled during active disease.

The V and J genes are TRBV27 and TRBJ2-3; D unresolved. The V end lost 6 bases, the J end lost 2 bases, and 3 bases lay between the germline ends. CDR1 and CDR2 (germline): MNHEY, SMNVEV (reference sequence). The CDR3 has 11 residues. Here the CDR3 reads CASSNTDTQYF. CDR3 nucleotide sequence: TGTGCCAGCAGCAACACAGATACGCAGTATTTT.

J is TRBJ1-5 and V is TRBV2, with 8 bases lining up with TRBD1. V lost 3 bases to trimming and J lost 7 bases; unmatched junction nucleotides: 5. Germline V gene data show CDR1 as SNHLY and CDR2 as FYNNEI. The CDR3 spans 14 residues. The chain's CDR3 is CASSENTGGQPQHF. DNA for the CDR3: TGTGCCAGCAGTGAGAATACAGGGGGGCAGCCCCAGCATTTT.

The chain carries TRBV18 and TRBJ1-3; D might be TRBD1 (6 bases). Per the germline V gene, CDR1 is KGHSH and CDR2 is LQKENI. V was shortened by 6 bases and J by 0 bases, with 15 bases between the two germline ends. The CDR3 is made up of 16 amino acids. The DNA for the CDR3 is TGTGCCAGCTCGGTCCAGGGGCGACGCTCTGGAAACACCATATATTTT. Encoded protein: CASSVQGRRSGNTIYF.

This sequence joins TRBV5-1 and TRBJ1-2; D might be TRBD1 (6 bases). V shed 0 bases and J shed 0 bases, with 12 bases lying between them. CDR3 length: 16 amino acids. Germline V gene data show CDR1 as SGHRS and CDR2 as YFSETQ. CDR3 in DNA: TGCGCCAGCAGCTTGGTGTGGGGGCCGACTAACTATGGCTACACCTTC. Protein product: CASSLVWGPTNYGYTF.

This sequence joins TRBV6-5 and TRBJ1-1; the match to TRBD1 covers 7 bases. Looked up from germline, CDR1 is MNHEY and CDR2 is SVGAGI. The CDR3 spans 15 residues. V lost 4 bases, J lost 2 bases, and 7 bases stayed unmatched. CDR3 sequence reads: CASSLIRDSNTEAFF. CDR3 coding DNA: TGTGCCAGCAGTTTAATCCGGGACAGCAACACTGAAGCTTTCTTT.

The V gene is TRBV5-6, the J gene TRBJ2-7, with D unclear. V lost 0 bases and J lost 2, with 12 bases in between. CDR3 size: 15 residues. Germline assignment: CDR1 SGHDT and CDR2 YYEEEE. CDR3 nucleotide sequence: TGTGCCAGCAGCTTGGTAGGCGCCAGGACCTACGAGCAGTACTTC. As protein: CASSLVGARTYEQYF.

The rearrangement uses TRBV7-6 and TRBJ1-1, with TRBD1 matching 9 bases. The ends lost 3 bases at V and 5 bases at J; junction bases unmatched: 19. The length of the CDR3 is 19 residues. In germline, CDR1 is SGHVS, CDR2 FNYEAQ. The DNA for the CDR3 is TGTGCCAGCAGCTTTTCGAATCCCGGGACAGGGTACCTGGGGACTGAAGCTTTCTTT. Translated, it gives CASSFSNPGTGYLGTEAFF.

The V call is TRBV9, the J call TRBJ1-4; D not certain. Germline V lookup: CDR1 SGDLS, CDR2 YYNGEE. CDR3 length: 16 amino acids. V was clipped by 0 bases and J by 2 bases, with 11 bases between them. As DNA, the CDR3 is TGTGCCAGCAGCGTAGGCGCTGTATCGACTAATGAAAAACTGTTTTTT. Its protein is CASSVGAVSTNEKLFF.

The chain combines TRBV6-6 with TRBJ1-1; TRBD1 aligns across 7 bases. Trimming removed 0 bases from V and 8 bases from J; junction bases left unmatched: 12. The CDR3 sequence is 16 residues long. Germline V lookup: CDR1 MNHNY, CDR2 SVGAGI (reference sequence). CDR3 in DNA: TGTGCCAGCAGTTACTCCCTGGACAGGCCCAGGGGGGAAGCTTTCTTT. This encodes CASSYSLDRPRGEAFF.